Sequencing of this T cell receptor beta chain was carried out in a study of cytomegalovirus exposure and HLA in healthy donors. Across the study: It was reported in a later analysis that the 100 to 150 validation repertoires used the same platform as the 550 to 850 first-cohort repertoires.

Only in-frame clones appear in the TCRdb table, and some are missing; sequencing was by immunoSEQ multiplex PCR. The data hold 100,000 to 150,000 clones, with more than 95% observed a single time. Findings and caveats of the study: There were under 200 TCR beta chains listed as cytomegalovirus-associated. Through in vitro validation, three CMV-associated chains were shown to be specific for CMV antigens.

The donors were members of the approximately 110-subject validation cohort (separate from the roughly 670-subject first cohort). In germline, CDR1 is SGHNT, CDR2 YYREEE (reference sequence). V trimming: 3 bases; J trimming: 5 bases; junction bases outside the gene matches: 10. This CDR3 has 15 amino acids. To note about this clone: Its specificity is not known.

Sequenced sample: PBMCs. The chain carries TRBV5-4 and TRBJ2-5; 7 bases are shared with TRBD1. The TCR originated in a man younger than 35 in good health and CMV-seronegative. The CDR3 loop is CASSSHPTTGETQYF. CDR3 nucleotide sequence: TGTGCCAGCAGCTCCCATCCGACGACAGGGGAGACCCAGTACTTC.